Given below is one T cell receptor (beta chain) in context. As yet, its antigen is unknown. This sample is drawn from a study of radiation and T cells in renal cell carcinoma. Study at large: Nephrectomy followed 15 Gy stereotactic body radiation by 4 weeks.

The V gene lost 3 bases and the J gene lost 4 bases, with 10 bases spanning the gap. The CDR3 has 13 residues. Germline V gene sequence: CDR1 LNHNV, CDR2 YYDKDF (reference sequence). Assay used: immunoSEQ multiplex PCR; TCRdb lists only in-frame clones, some missing. The repertoire holds 130,000 to 150,000 clones, with around 90% as singletons. Specified time point: baseline pretreatment blood. The treatment here: 15 Gy SBRT to primary tumor, nephrectomy 4 weeks later. Study-wide points: Top tumor clonotypes rose in blood 2 weeks post-radiation, then contracted.

Sequences were derived from blood, sampled from a patient whose treatment included radiotherapy and nephrectomy. This sequence was found in an older woman with renal cell carcinoma. The chain uses TRBV15 and TRBJ2-7; weak D call: TRBD1 (6 bases). Here the CDR3 reads CATSSLQGYEQYF. CDR3 in DNA: TGTGCCACCAGCAGCCTACAGGGATACGAGCAGTACTTC.